Presented here are 14 T cell receptor beta chains from one specimen sequenced in a study of T cell repertoires in cytomegalovirus infection. These receptors' antigens are unknown. Via MiXCR, TCRdb re-called the reads, giving one row per CDR3 protein. The data show approximately 49,000 distinct CDR3 sequences, around 18% seen once. The sequencing used CD8+ T cells from cultured PBMCs, collected from culture after CMV antigen stimulation. The receptors derive from a human donor in good health (CMV status not recorded). Some clones in this sample may be carry-over from other donors' samples.

This clonotype was counted between two and nine times. This chain joins TRBV7-8 and TRBJ2-1; either TRBD1 or TRBD2 may fit D (5 bases each). Germline V gene data show CDR1 as SGHVS and CDR2 as FQNEAQ. The CDR3 sequence is 15 residues long. V was pared by 4 bases and J by 3 bases, with 13 bases between. CDR3 coding DNA: TGTGCCAGCAGCTACCGGGACGGTTACTACAATGAGCAGTTCTTC. This translates into CASSYRDGYYNEQFF.

This rearrangement joins TRBV25-1 to TRBJ2-2; 10 nucleotides agree with TRBD2. Germline V gives CDR1 MGHDK, CDR2 SYGVNS. The CDR3 has 16 amino acids. J was trimmed by 1 base and V by 3 bases; bases with no gene match: 2. The CDR3 reads CASSDRLAGNTGELFF. The DNA of the CDR3 is TGTGCCAGCAGTGATAGACTAGCGGGGAACACCGGGGAGCTGTTTTTT. Variable domain in full (rest from reference TRBV25-1 and TRBJ2-2): EADIYQTPRYLVIGTGKKITLECSQTMGHDKMYWYQQDPGMELHLIHYSYGVNSTEKGDLSSESTVSRIRTEHFPLTLESARPSHTSQYLCASSDRLAGNTGELFFGEGSRLTVL.

This clonotype was recorded many times. The rearrangement uses TRBV7-2 and TRBJ2-7; 11 nucleotides match TRBD2. Germline CDR1 SGHTA, CDR2 FQGNSA. Trimming removed 3 bases from V and 6 bases from J; junction bases left unmatched: 10. The CDR3 sequence is 16 residues long. The CDR3: CASSFSTSGNNPEQYF. The CDR3, as DNA: TGTGCCAGCAGCTTTTCGACTAGCGGGAATAATCCCGAGCAGTACTTC.

This clonotype was counted between two and nine times. The chain joins TRBV7-9 to TRBJ2-1; 7 nucleotides match TRBD2. V trimming: 6 bases; J trimming: 1 base; junction bases outside the gene matches: 6. CDR3 length: 15 residues. Germline V CDR1 and CDR2: SEHNR, FQNEAQ (reference sequence). The CDR3 nucleotides read TGTGCCAGCAGACCCACTAGCGTGTCCTACAATGAGCAGTTCTTC. Amino acid sequence: CASRPTSVSYNEQFF.

In its sample, this clonotype was seen a few times. The chain links TRBV7-6 to TRBJ2-1; tentative D call: TRBD1 (5 bases). Trimming shortened V by 0 bases and J by 6 bases, and 9 bases separated the two germline ends. In germline, CDR1 is SGHVS, CDR2 FNYEAQ. This CDR3 is 14 amino acids long. The CDR3 DNA reads as TGTGCCAGCAGCTTAGCGCGTACAGGCAATGAGCAGTTCTTC. It translates to CASSLARTGNEQFF.

The chain employs TRBV20-1 and TRBJ2-4; D might be TRBD1 (8 bases). Germline CDR1 DFQATT, CDR2 SNEGSKA (reference sequence). CDR3 length equals 15 residues. Trimming stripped 3 bases from V and 7 bases from J, with 19 bases between. The CDR3 sequence is CSASSEGQGGNIQYF. The CDR3 DNA follows: TGCAGTGCTAGCTCAGAAGGACAGGGAGGGAACATTCAGTACTTC.

In its sample, this clonotype was seen a few times. The rearrangement links TRBV7-8 to TRBJ2-3; 13 bases fit TRBD2. Germline V CDR1 and CDR2: SGHVS, FQNEAQ. This CDR3 has 18 residues. The V gene end was trimmed by 3 bases and the J gene end by 4 bases; junction bases not matched to a gene: 10. The CDR3: CASSFPKLAGGPADTQYF. CDR3 nucleotide sequence: TGTGCCAGCAGCTTCCCAAAACTAGCGGGGGGGCCGGCAGATACGCAGTATTTT.

The chain combines TRBV27 with TRBJ2-7; 7 nucleotides line up with TRBD1. V shed 4 bases, J shed 12 bases, and the junction held 12 bases outside the gene matches. CDR3 size: 13 residues. Germline values: CDR1 MNHEY, CDR2 SMNVEV (reference sequence). The CDR3 is CASSSDRIFEVYF. DNA for the CDR3: TGTGCCAGCAGTTCGGACAGGATTTTTGAGGTGTACTTC.

This clonotype has ten or more counts. The gene calls are TRBV7-9 and TRBJ2-1; D is ambiguous. Germline V gives CDR1 SEHNR, CDR2 FQNEAQ (reference sequence). Trimming stripped 1 base from V and 7 bases from J, with 5 bases between. This CDR3 region has 12 residues. The CDR3 bases are TGTGCCAGCAGCTTAGTTTGGAATGAGCAGTTCTTC. Its protein product is CASSLVWNEQFF.

This clonotype was seen a few times. The V gene is TRBV27, the J gene TRBJ1-5; D call uncertain. Germline V gene sequence: CDR1 MNHEY, CDR2 SMNVEV (reference sequence). Trimming took off 3 bases at V and 3 bases at J, with 6 bases between the two ends. The CDR3 sequence is 13 residues long. This CDR3 reads CASSFSPNQPQHF. DNA of the CDR3: TGTGCCAGCAGTTTTAGTCCCAATCAGCCCCAGCATTTT.

This clonotype was recorded many times. This sequence joins TRBV7-8 and TRBJ2-2; possibly TRBD1 for D (7 bases). The CDR3 runs 14 residues. Germline loops: CDR1 SGHVS, CDR2 FQNEAQ. The germline V and J ends were trimmed by 3 bases and 3 bases, with 8 bases remaining between them. The CDR3 is CASSFRGDTGELFF. The DNA of the CDR3 is TGTGCCAGCAGCTTCAGGGGGGACACCGGGGAGCTGTTTTTT.

In this sample, this clonotype turned up a few times. The CDR3 bases are TGTGCCAGCAGCCTTGATTGGAATGAGCAGTTCTTC. This encodes CASSLDWNEQFF. This chain uses TRBV11-2 with TRBJ2-1; no clear D. Germline CDR1 is SGHAT and CDR2 is FQNNGV. The V and J ends lost 5 bases and 7 bases respectively, with 9 bases between them. The CDR3 is 12 residues long.

This chain joins TRBV28 and TRBJ2-7, with TRBD1 matching 9 bases. The CDR3 loop spans 14 amino acids. Trimming took 5 bases from V and 4 from J; bases not matched to a gene: 6. Germline lookup yields CDR1 MDHEN and CDR2 SYDVKM. In nucleotides, the CDR3 is TGTGCCAGCAGTATCGGACAGGGGAGATACGAGCAGTACTTC. Residues: CASSIGQGRYEQYF.

J is TRBJ2-7 and V is TRBV4-1; 9 bases fit TRBD2. The CDR3 contains 15 residues. Germline V gives CDR1 MGHRA, CDR2 YSYEKL. The junction had 3 bases not matched to a gene; V was cut back by 1 base and J by 2 bases. The CDR3 coding sequence is TGCGCCAGCAGCCAAGGACTAGCGGCAGCCTACGAGCAGTACTTC. Amino acids: CASSQGLAAAYEQYF.